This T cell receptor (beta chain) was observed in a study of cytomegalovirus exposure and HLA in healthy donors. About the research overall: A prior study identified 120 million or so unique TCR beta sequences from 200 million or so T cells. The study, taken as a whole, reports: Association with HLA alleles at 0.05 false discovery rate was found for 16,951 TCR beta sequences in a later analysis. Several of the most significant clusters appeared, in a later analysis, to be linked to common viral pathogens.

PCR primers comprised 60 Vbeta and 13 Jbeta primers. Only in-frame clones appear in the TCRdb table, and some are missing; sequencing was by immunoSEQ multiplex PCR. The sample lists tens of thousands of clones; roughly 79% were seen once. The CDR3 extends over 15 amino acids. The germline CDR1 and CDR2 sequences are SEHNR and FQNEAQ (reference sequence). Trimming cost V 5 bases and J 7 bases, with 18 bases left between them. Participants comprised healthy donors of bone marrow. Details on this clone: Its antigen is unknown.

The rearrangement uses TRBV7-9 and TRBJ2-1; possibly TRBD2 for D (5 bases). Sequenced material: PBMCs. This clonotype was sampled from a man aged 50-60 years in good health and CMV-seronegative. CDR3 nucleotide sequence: TGTGCCAGCAGCGTTGGGAGCGCCACCGTAAATGAGCAGTTCTTC. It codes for CASSVGSATVNEQFF.